This T cell receptor (beta chain) was sequenced during a study of human thymus T cells. Resections that were taken during corrective heart surgery supplied the thymus tissue. TCRdb keeps only in-frame clones here, not all; method: immunoSEQ multiplex PCR. The table includes 70,000 to 75,000 clones, 90% to 95% detected once. V lost 4 bases and J lost 1; bases outside the gene matches: 8. CDR1 and CDR2 from the germline V gene are SGHDN and FVKESK. This CDR3 spans 18 amino acids. The sequenced sample consisted of thymus tissue. V is TRBV14 and J is TRBJ2-2; TRBD2 matches at 11 bases. This sequence was found in a girl in the first two years of life with a congenital heart defect but otherwise immunologically healthy. CDR3 in DNA: TGTGCCAGCAGCCCAGATCCCGGGACTAGCGGGAACACCGGGGAGCTGTTTTTT. Residues: CASSPDPGTSGNTGELFF.